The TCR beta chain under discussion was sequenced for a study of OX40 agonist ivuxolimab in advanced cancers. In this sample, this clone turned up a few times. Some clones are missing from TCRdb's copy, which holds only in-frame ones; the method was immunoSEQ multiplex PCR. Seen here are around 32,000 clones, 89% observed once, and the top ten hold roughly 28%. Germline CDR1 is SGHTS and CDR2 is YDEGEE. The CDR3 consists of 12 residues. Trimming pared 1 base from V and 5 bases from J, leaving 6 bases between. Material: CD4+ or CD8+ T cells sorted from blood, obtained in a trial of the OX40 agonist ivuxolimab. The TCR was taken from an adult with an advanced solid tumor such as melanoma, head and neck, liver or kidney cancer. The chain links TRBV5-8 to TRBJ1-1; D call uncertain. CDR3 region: CASSLLVTEAFF. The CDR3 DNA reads TGTGCCAGCAGCTTGCTAGTGACTGAAGCTTTCTTT. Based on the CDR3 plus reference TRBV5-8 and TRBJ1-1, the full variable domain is EAGVTQSPTHLIKTRGQQATLRCSPISGHTSVYWYQQALGLGLQFLLWYDEGEERNRGNFPPRFSGRQFPNYSSELNVNALELEDSALYLCASSLLVTEAFFGQGTRLTVV.